A single TCR beta chain is shown here with its context. Its recognized antigen is unknown. No much larger clonotype is one base removed from it; base qualities were not supplied. The library relied on UMI-ligation and nested PCR. An equimolar mix of two oligonucleotides covering both TRBC1 and TRBC2 was used as the beta constant-region primer. A single-stranded oligonucleotide carrying the SP2 primer and a 12-nucleotide UMI was ligated to the 3' end of the cDNA by T4 RNA ligase 1. The ligated cDNA went through four rounds of PCR with nested alpha and beta constant-region primers together with the SP2 primer. The ligation reaction was kept at 16 degrees C for about 19-25 hours. PCR2 was usually performed as a SYBR Green qPCR and halted at a preset threshold so that over-amplification would not occur. Agencourt AMPure XP magnetic beads were used for all purifications after the first. Libraries were quantified by Qubit and checked on a TapeStation, with a main peak expected near 650 bp. Pooled libraries were sequenced on an Illumina MiSeq with v2 2x251 paired-end kits, typically giving about 0.95-2.2 million reads per sample. Each sample's library went into the pool at 4 to 5 nM, and about 5-7.5% PhiX was added to help with cluster recognition. In the source study's methods: Using tag matching that tolerated one base-pair mismatch, Decombinator assigned V and J genes to FASTQ reads that had been processed by Demultiplexor. Collapsinator relied on UMIs to fix sequencing errors as well as frequency errors caused by PCR heterogeneity. TCRs were translated and CDR3s were extracted from the conserved cysteine to the FGXG phenylalanine by CDR3Translator, with non-productive sequences being flagged. Gini, Shannon entropy and inverse Simpson indices were calculated on repertoires that had been subsampled to equal numbers of UMI-defined TCRs. Power-law fits to clonotype abundance distributions were performed by maximum likelihood within the linear range. When run on a single naive CD8 sample, MIGEC and the pipeline yielded similar UMI counts, similar unique TCR numbers and similar clonal distributions. The repertoires were searched for about 7,000 CMV-associated CDR3 sequences that had been compiled from VDJdb and a published dataset. The public reads were quality trimmed at Q25 with fastp and then assembled into clones with MiXCR by TCRdb, keeping productive beta chains. Here each entry gathers all rows of one CDR3 protein and keeps the most common genes and DNA. TCRdb's processing, not the authors', yielded these V and J calls. This sample gives about 85,000 distinct CDR3 sequences in total; under 15% of them show up just once. The top ten clonotypes cover 0.75% to 1% of the sample.

From the second PCR step onward, the TCR alpha chain libraries and the TCR beta chain libraries were amplified separately. The CMV status of each donor was determined by measuring IFNgamma production from CD4+ T cells after fresh PBMCs had been stimulated overnight with CMV viral lysate. CD4 T cells were positively selected with Miltenyi beads, followed by positive selection of CD8 T cells from the CD4-negative fraction. After staining for CD3, CD4, CD8, CD45RA, CD27 and a live/dead dye, cells were sorted on a BD Aria II into four subsets based on CD45RA and CD27. Three healthy volunteers provided blood, and each donor's sample was split into CD4 and CD8 T cells and then further divided into four differentiation subsets. About 120 ml of peripheral blood was drawn per donor, and PBMC were isolated by Ficoll-Paque PLUS density-gradient centrifugation. The sorted cells were lysed in RLT buffer, after which RNA was extracted using a Qiagen RNeasy kit and kept at -80 degrees C.

The sample comes from a study of naive and memory T cell subsets (dated by TCRdb to 2016 to 2017). Regarding the study in general: The study applied an open-source, UMI-based TCR alpha and beta sequencing pipeline to sorted naive and memory peripheral blood T cell subsets. The results of the functional CMV T cell responses matched the IgG serology results in every case. RNA was DNase-treated and reverse transcribed with TCR constant-region primers, mostly using SuperScript III.

Study-wide findings and limitations: Single alpha or beta chain sequences, rather than paired alpha/beta receptors, were used to define clonotypes. TCR abundance followed a power law whose exponent differed between naive and memory subsets but was consistent across the three individuals. In both CD4 and CD8 cells, a rise in Gini index and a fall in Shannon and inverse Simpson diversity were observed from naive through CM, EM and EMRA. The repertoire findings for the naive and memory subsets could not be validated against a ground truth because none was available. Following error correction, more than 85% of naive TCR sequences occurred only once, which made naive abundance distributions much steeper than those of memory subsets. RNA-based TCR counts may be affected by expression changes linked to T cell activation and differentiation.

The germline V gene supplies CDR1 SGHDT and CDR2 YYEEEE. From the cysteine through the phenylalanine, the CDR3 covers 12 amino acids. The only DNA kept is the CDR3, 36 bases in frame from the first base. At the junction V is shortened by 5 bases and J by 11 bases; bases outside the gene matches: 8. The sequenced material came from central memory CD4+ T cells from blood. Read against the paper, the sample's cell subset or site label means: central memory, CD45RA- CD27+. The clonotype was recovered from a human donor in good health. The chain links TRBV5-6 with TRBJ1-1; 8 central nucleotides agree with TRBD1. The nucleotide sequence is given as TGTGCCAGCAGTCCCCAGGGGGCGCGTGCTTTCTTT. Its protein product is CASSPQGARAFF.